Each of the 22 T cell receptor beta chains below was sequenced from the same sample in a study of neurological immune-mediated disorders. TCRdb redid the calling of the 5' RACE reads with MiXCR, one entry per CDR3 protein. The data contain 20,000 to 25,000 distinct CDR3 sequences, 15% of them singletons. The source material was PBMCs. Receptors originate from a female donor with HTLV-1-associated myelopathy (HAM/TSP).

In its sample, this clonotype was seen many times. The J gene is TRBJ2-6, the V gene TRBV5-8, with 7 nucleotides matching TRBD1. The CDR3 covers 18 residues. Losses at the gene ends were 0 bases for V and 0 bases for J; bases not matched to a gene: 6. Germline V gene sequence: CDR1 SGHTS, CDR2 YDEGEE. CDR3 loop: CASSLDGTVTSGANVLTF. The DNA of the CDR3 is TGTGCCAGCAGCTTGGATGGGACAGTTACCTCTGGGGCCAACGTCCTGACTTTC.

This clonotype was observed at least ten times. The gene calls are TRBV20-1 and TRBJ1-1; possibly TRBD1 for D (5 bases). V lost 4 bases, J lost 1 base, and 7 bases lay in between. The V gene's germline CDR1 is DFQATT and CDR2 SNEGSKA (reference sequence). CDR3 length: 12 residues. CDR3 amino acids: CSAIQGNTEAFF. CDR3 DNA sequence: TGCAGTGCTATCCAGGGGAACACTGAAGCTTTCTTT.

This clonotype was recorded many times. The CDR3 loop is CASSSGSGANVLTF. Here the CDR3 DNA reads TGCGCCAGCAGCTCCGGGTCTGGGGCCAACGTCCTGACTTTC. The chain joins TRBV5-1 to TRBJ2-6; D uncertain. V dropped 3 bases and J dropped 1 base, with 5 bases sitting between them. The CDR3 length is 14 residues. Germline assignment: CDR1 SGHRS and CDR2 YFSETQ.

At least ten counts were recorded for this clonotype. In DNA form, the CDR3 reads TGCAGTGCTAGAGGACTTGGTGGTAGCGGGGGGATCCAAGAGACCCAGTACTTC. Translated, it gives CSARGLGGSGGIQETQYF. The V call is TRBV20-1, the J call TRBJ2-5, with 10 bases that match TRBD2. The germline V gene has CDR1 DFQATT and CDR2 SNEGSKA (reference sequence). The CDR3 runs to 18 residues. V lost 1 base and J lost 1; bases outside the gene matches: 12.

The chain uses TRBV5-6 and TRBJ2-3; no clear D. Trimming left V 0 bases short and J 1 base short, with 3 bases between. Germline assignment: CDR1 SGHDT and CDR2 YYEEEE. This CDR3 is 13 amino acids long. CDR3 nucleotides: TGTGCCAGCAGCTTGGAGGGCACAGATACGCAGTATTTT. Translation gives CASSLEGTDTQYF.

Ten or more counts support this clonotype. V is TRBV10-2 and J is TRBJ1-6; 8 bases map to TRBD1. This CDR3 is built from 14 residues. J lost 7 bases, V lost 6 bases, and 5 bases had no gene match. CDR1 is WSHSY, CDR2 SAAADI, per germline. The CDR3 sequence: CASRSTGGNSPLHF. CDR3 DNA sequence: TGCGCCAGCAGGTCAACAGGGGGGAATTCACCCCTCCACTTT.

In its sample, this clonotype was seen many times. V and J are TRBV6-5 and TRBJ2-7, with 9 bases aligning to TRBD2. Germline CDR1 reads MNHEY; CDR2 reads SVGAGI. J lost 2 bases, V lost 2 bases, and 1 base had no gene match. The CDR3 totals 14 residues. CDR3 region: CASSYLAGPYEQYF. CDR3 nucleotide sequence: TGTGCCAGCAGTTACCTAGCGGGACCCTACGAGCAGTACTTC.

This clonotype was counted ten times or more. This rearrangement joins TRBV7-2 to TRBJ1-6; D perhaps matches TRBD1 (5 bases). The V end was cut by 5 bases, the J end by 9 bases, with 17 bases between. Looked up from germline, CDR1 is SGHTA and CDR2 is FQGNSA. The CDR3 is made up of 15 amino acids. The CDR3 sequence: CASSPGVAGSSPLHF. In DNA, the CDR3 is TGTGCCAGCAGCCCCGGAGTTGCAGGGAGTTCACCCCTCCACTTT.

V usage is TRBV4-2 and J usage is TRBJ2-7; D is unresolved. Trimming pared 4 bases from V and 5 bases from J, leaving 21 bases between. From germline, CDR1 is LGHNA and CDR2 YNFKEQ. This CDR3 is built from 16 residues. The CDR3 DNA reads as TGTGCCAGCAGCCCCCGAGGCGGCAGTAGGTCCCACGAGCAGTACTTC. Amino acid sequence: CASSPRGGSRSHEQYF.

The rearrangement links TRBV28 to TRBJ2-5; 7 bases agree with TRBD2. Germline CDR1 reads MDHEN; CDR2 reads SYDVKM. The CDR3 has 13 residues. The ends lost 7 bases at V and 4 bases at J; junction bases unmatched: 6. The DNA of the CDR3 is TGTGCCAGCAACGACCCGGGGGGAGAGACCCAGTACTTC. Protein product: CASNDPGGETQYF.

This clonotype was seen ten or more times. This rearrangement joins TRBV7-6 to TRBJ2-3; D call uncertain. The germline V gene encodes CDR1 SGHVS and CDR2 FNYEAQ. This CDR3 has 15 residues. The V end was cut by 0 bases, the J end by 0 bases, with 7 bases between. The DNA of the CDR3 is TGTGCCAGCAGCTTAGCCGAGTGGAGCACAGATACGCAGTATTTT. It encodes CASSLAEWSTDTQYF.

The table lists this clonotype with many counts. J is TRBJ1-4 and V is TRBV5-1, with TRBD1 identical over 7 bases. Per the germline V gene, CDR1 is SGHRS and CDR2 is YFSETQ. The CDR3 spans 14 residues. V trimming: 4 bases; J trimming: 8 bases; junction bases outside the gene matches: 8. The DNA for the CDR3 is TGCGCCAGCAGCCCCGGGACAGAGGGGGAAAAACTGTTTTTT. Protein product: CASSPGTEGEKLFF.

By share, this clonotype ranks as medium-sized. This rearrangement joins TRBV29-1 to TRBJ2-1, with 13 positions matching TRBD2. The CDR3 contains 14 residues. The trim removed 6 bases at V and 7 bases at J, leaving 6 bases unmatched. CDR1 and CDR2 (germline): SQVTM, ANQGSEA. This CDR3 reads CSVHRGLAGNEQFF. In nucleotides, the CDR3 is TGCAGCGTCCACAGGGGACTAGCGGGGAATGAGCAGTTCTTC.

In its sample, this clonotype was seen many times. V is TRBV12-3 or TRBV12-4 and J is TRBJ2-7; D is tentatively TRBD1 or TRBD2 (6 bases each). This CDR3 contains 14 residues. V was trimmed by 7 bases and J by 0 bases, leaving 13 bases between them. The CDR3 sequence is CASTPRGGSYEQYF. The CDR3 DNA reads as TGTGCCAGCACCCCCAGGGGAGGCTCCTACGAGCAGTACTTC.

This clonotype was seen ten or more times. The chain links TRBV5-5 to TRBJ2-3; 12 positions match TRBD2. The germline CDR1 and CDR2 sequences are SGHKS and YYEKEE (reference sequence). With V trimmed by 1 base and J by 2 bases, 5 bases remained unmatched. This CDR3 has 17 amino acids. The CDR3 here is CASSLPTSGGTTDTQYF. For the CDR3, the DNA is TGTGCCAGCAGCTTGCCGACTAGCGGGGGCACCACAGATACGCAGTATTTT.

This clonotype qualifies as medium-sized. The junction departs from germline at one end; a sequencing error may be responsible. The CDR3 loop is CASRGGTIKEVF. CDR3 bases: TGTGCCAGCAGGGGAGGGACGATAAAAGAGGTCTTC. The J gene is TRBJ2-1, the V gene TRBV7-2; 7 bases are a match to TRBD2. The germline V gene encodes CDR1 SGHTA and CDR2 FQGNSA. The length of the CDR3 is 12 residues.

The rearrangement joins TRBV20-1 to TRBJ2-7; 8 bases fit TRBD1. The J call is in doubt because the DNA end fits TRBJ2-1 better. This CDR3 contains 15 residues. Germline CDR1 reads DFQATT; CDR2 reads SNEGSKA (reference sequence). The chain's CDR3 is CSARDRQGAYNEQFF. CDR3 bases: TGCAGTGCTAGAGATAGGCAGGGGGCATACAATGAGCAGTTCTTC.

This clonotype was detected many times. V is TRBV20-1 and J is TRBJ2-7; 10 nucleotides line up with TRBD2. Germline V gives CDR1 DFQATT, CDR2 SNEGSKA (reference sequence). Trimming removed 0 bases from V and 7 bases from J; junction bases left unmatched: 12. The CDR3 sequence is 16 residues long. Written as DNA, the CDR3 is TGCAGTGCTAGAGATAGTCTAGCGGGGGACCTTTTGGAGCAGTACTTC. It is translated as CSARDSLAGDLLEQYF.

This clonotype has at least ten counts. The V call is TRBV20-1, the J call TRBJ2-3; D is unresolved. Germline V lookup: CDR1 DFQATT, CDR2 SNEGSKA (reference sequence). V shed 3 bases and J shed 6 bases, with 7 bases lying between them. CDR3 length equals 11 residues. The CDR3 coding sequence is TGCAGTGCTAGTTCAGATGATACGCAGTATTTT. This encodes CSASSDDTQYF.

This clonotype was detected ten times or more. The CDR3 here is CSARQQGTSVSYEQYF. CDR3 nucleotide sequence: TGCAGTGCGCGCCAGCAAGGGACTAGCGTCTCCTACGAGCAGTACTTC. The chain recombines TRBV20-1 with TRBJ2-7; 10 positions agree with TRBD2. Germline CDR1 DFQATT, CDR2 SNEGSKA (reference sequence). The CDR3 loop spans 16 amino acids. V shed 6 bases, J shed 0 bases, and the junction held 11 bases outside the gene matches.

This clonotype was observed many times. The gene calls are TRBV15 and TRBJ1-6, with 7 bases lining up with TRBD1. CDR1 is LNHNV, CDR2 YYDKDF, per germline (reference sequence). V dropped 1 base and J dropped 13; count of bases not matched to a gene: 10. The CDR3 is 15 residues long. The CDR3 spells CATSRGAGGLAPLHF. DNA for the CDR3: TGTGCCACCAGCAGAGGAGCAGGGGGGCTGGCGCCCCTCCACTTT.

This clonotype was recorded many times. The rearrangement uses TRBV20-1 and TRBJ2-2, with TRBD1 identical over 9 bases. Germline loops: CDR1 DFQATT, CDR2 SNEGSKA (reference sequence). CDR3 length equals 13 residues. Germline trimming cut 5 bases from V and 6 bases from J; bases unmatched to any gene: 4. Written as DNA, the CDR3 is TGCAGTGCTTCACAGGGGGCGGCCGGGGAGCTGTTTTTT. Amino acids: CSASQGAAGELFF.